This passage covers 16 T cell receptor beta chains from one sample sequenced in a study of shared clonotypes between healthy human individuals. Repertoires were generated with immunoSEQ multiplex PCR, while TCRdb's copy carries only in-frame clones and drops some. The sample lists 500,000 or so clones, about 96% occurring once. Sequenced sample: naive CD4+ T cells sorted from blood. Subset meaning: CD45RA+ positively selected. The receptor set was obtained from a woman in her twenties or thirties in good health.

The V call is TRBV6-5, the J call TRBJ1-6, with D possibly matching TRBD1 (5 bases). This CDR3 is 12 amino acids long. V was shortened by 2 bases and J by 9 bases, with 5 bases between the two germline ends. Germline-derived CDR1 and CDR2 are MNHEY and SVGAGI. The chain's CDR3 is CASSYRGSPLHF. The CDR3 DNA reads as TGTGCCAGCAGTTACAGGGGTTCACCCCTCCACTTT.

The chain uses TRBV28 and TRBJ1-2, with D possibly TRBD1 on 6 matching bases. The CDR3 loop spans 16 amino acids. The V gene's germline CDR1 is MDHEN and CDR2 SYDVKM. The germline V and J ends were trimmed by 4 bases and 3 bases, with 18 bases remaining between them. The CDR3 DNA reads TGTGCCAGCAGTTCAGATGCAGGGGCGCAGCACTATGGCTACACCTTC. Translated, it gives CASSSDAGAQHYGYTF.

This sequence joins TRBV7-9 and TRBJ1-2; D not certain. Trimming cost V 5 bases and J 0 bases, with 13 bases left between them. Germline assignment: CDR1 SEHNR and CDR2 FQNEAQ (reference sequence). This CDR3 has 15 amino acids. CDR3 loop: CASSPRASSNYGYTF. In DNA, the CDR3 is TGTGCCAGCAGCCCGAGGGCTTCCTCTAACTATGGCTACACCTTC.

The J gene is TRBJ2-7, the V gene TRBV10-2, with 9 bases fitting TRBD2. The CDR3 length is 16 residues. The junction had 3 bases not matched to a gene; V was cut back by 0 bases and J by 0 bases. In germline, CDR1 is WSHSY, CDR2 SAAADI. The CDR3, as DNA: TGCGCCAGCAGTGAGTCTTTAGCGGGAGTCTCCTACGAGCAGTACTTC. Its translation is CASSESLAGVSYEQYF.

J is TRBJ2-5 and V is TRBV2, with a possible D match to TRBD1 (5 bases). From germline, CDR1 is SNHLY and CDR2 FYNNEI. The CDR3 loop spans 15 amino acids. Trimming removed 11 bases from V and 1 base from J, with 20 bases in between. This chain's CDR3 is CARLKPQGSQETQYF. CDR3 nucleotides: TGTGCCCGGCTTAAACCTCAGGGATCCCAAGAGACCCAGTACTTC.

The V gene is TRBV7-9, the J gene TRBJ2-7; 7 bases are shared with TRBD1. Unmatched junction bases numbered 8, after V lost 3 bases and J lost 3 bases. The CDR3 runs 15 residues. The germline V gene has CDR1 SEHNR and CDR2 FQNEAQ (reference sequence). The CDR3, as DNA: TGTGCCAGCAGCTTGATAGGGGGCGACAGCTACGAGCAGTACTTC. Translated, it gives CASSLIGGDSYEQYF.

The chain's CDR3 is CASSPGASSRYEQYF. CDR3 nucleotide sequence: TGTGCCAGCTCACCAGGGGCCTCCTCGCGGTACGAGCAGTACTTC. The chain is built from TRBV18 and TRBJ2-7, with D perhaps matching TRBD1 (5 bases). Germline values: CDR1 KGHSH, CDR2 LQKENI. CDR3 size: 15 residues. V lost 2 bases and J 4 bases, leaving 15 bases between the germline ends.

This clone was detected only once. This rearrangement joins TRBV30 to TRBJ1-1; no reliable D call. The CDR3 length is 15 residues. The germline V gene encodes CDR1 GTSNPN and CDR2 SVGIG (reference sequence). Trimming removed 1 base from V and 6 bases from J, with 18 bases in between. This CDR3 reads CAWSGGLGLTAEAFF. The CDR3 DNA sequence: TGTGCCTGGAGTGGGGGTTTGGGCTTGACGGCTGAAGCTTTCTTT.

The chain is built from TRBV11-2 and TRBJ2-1, with D possibly being TRBD1 or TRBD2 (5 bases each). V lost 0 bases, J lost 6 bases, and 15 bases lay in between. The CDR3 length is 16 residues. The V gene's germline CDR1 is SGHAT and CDR2 FQNNGV. The CDR3 loop reads CASSLDYRLGGNEQFF. Written as DNA, the CDR3 is TGTGCCAGCAGCTTAGATTACCGTCTTGGGGGCAATGAGCAGTTCTTC.

As for this clone: The sample has other DNA sequences that encode this CDR3 too. The chain recombines TRBV18 with TRBJ2-7; the D is unclear. The V gene lost 3 bases and the J gene lost 1 base, with 4 bases spanning the gap. Germline V lookup: CDR1 KGHSH, CDR2 LQKENI. The CDR3 runs 12 residues. CDR3 amino acids: CASSPQSYEQYF. CDR3 sequence (DNA): TGTGCCAGCTCACCGCAATCCTACGAGCAGTACTTC.

The chain combines TRBV7-3 with TRBJ2-1, with 12 bases identical to TRBD2. The CDR3 is 16 amino acids. Germline V lookup: CDR1 SGHTA, CDR2 FQGTGA. V lost 3 bases and J lost 7; bases outside the gene matches: 7. CDR3 protein: CASSFSGLAGINEQFF. Written as DNA, the CDR3 is TGTGCCAGCAGCTTCTCTGGACTAGCGGGAATAAATGAGCAGTTCTTC.

V usage is TRBV7-2 and J usage is TRBJ2-2; D unclear. Germline lookup yields CDR1 SGHTA and CDR2 FQGNSA. This CDR3 region has 14 residues. V lost 3 bases and J lost 2, with 7 bases in between. CDR3 nucleotide sequence: TGTGCCAGCAGCTTGGACGGTAACACCGGGGAGCTGTTTTTT. The encoded protein is CASSLDGNTGELFF.

The chain links TRBV5-6 to TRBJ2-6, with unresolved D. There are 13 residues in the CDR3. Germline CDR1 is SGHDT and CDR2 is YYEEEE. V was cut by 4 bases and J by 3 bases, with 5 bases left in between. CDR3 amino acids: CASSRYGANVLTF. DNA for the CDR3: TGTGCCAGCAGCCGATATGGGGCCAACGTCCTGACTTTC. Using reference TRBV5-6 and TRBJ2-6 for the parts outside the CDR3, the full variable domain is DAGVTQSPTHLIKTRGQQVTLRCSPKSGHDTVSWYQQALGQGPQFIFQYYEEEERQRGNFPDRFSGHQFPNYSSELNVNALLLGDSALYLCASSRYGANVLTFGAGSRLTVL.

The chain employs TRBV28 and TRBJ1-4; 8 bases match TRBD1. The CDR3 consists of 13 residues. V was pared by 7 bases and J by 6 bases, with 4 bases of the junction left unmatched. CDR1 is MDHEN and CDR2 is SYDVKM in the germline V gene. The chain's CDR3 is CASKGQGDEKLFF. CDR3 bases: TGTGCCAGCAAAGGACAGGGTGATGAAAAACTGTTTTTT.

This chain joins TRBV28 and TRBJ2-2; D possibly corresponds to TRBD2 (6 bases). V lost 8 bases and J 3 bases, leaving 13 bases between the germline ends. CDR1 MDHEN and CDR2 SYDVKM come from the germline V gene. CDR3 length: 14 residues. The chain's CDR3 is CASYGGSYTGELFF. CDR3 sequence (DNA): TGTGCCAGCTACGGGGGATCTTACACCGGGGAGCTGTTTTTT.

The gene calls are TRBV10-3 and TRBJ2-7, with 11 bases that match TRBD2. CDR1 is ENHRY, CDR2 SYGVKD, per germline. The CDR3 contains 15 residues. V gave up 5 bases and J gave up 1 base; unmatched junction bases: 4. CDR3 bases: TGTGCCATCAGTTTAGCGGGAGGGTCGTCCTACGAGCAGTACTTC. Its protein is CAISLAGGSSYEQYF.